This TCR beta chain is from a study of CD8 T cells in Susac syndrome (dated by TCRdb to between 2017 and 2020). Broadly, across the study: Of the Susac syndrome patients who were sequenced, more than five had clinically active disease and eight were in clinical remission. Susac syndrome patients were therapy-naive, on corticosteroids (some also receiving IVIg), or on IVIg alone at blood withdrawal. Whether CD8+ T cell activation and differentiation in Susac syndrome was antigen driven was tested using repertoire sequencing.

Details on this clonotype: Its target antigen remains unknown. The record has no base qualities; no much larger clone is one base away.

High-throughput TCR beta sequencing profiled peripheral blood CD8+ and CD4+ T cells from healthy donors, Susac syndrome patients and multiple sclerosis patients. The Susac syndrome patients fulfilled recently defined diagnostic criteria for definite or probable disease. Bulk CD8+ and CD4+ T cells were purified by magnetic negative isolation, whereas CD8+ TEMRA cells were enriched by FACS. Blood was collected in EDTA tubes and processed within 24 hours, with PBMCs isolated through density gradient centrifugation. PBMCs intended for TCR sequencing were cryopreserved in liquid nitrogen and thawed later in a water bath at 37 degrees C. The sorted or isolated CD4+, CD8+ and CD8+ TEMRA cells had a purity of 90% or higher. The germline V gene gives CDR1 as SGHRS and CDR2 as YFSETQ. Trimming removed 3 bases from V and 0 bases from J, leaving 9 bases between the germline ends. The CDR3, from cysteine to phenylalanine, totals 15 residues. The DNA shown is the 45-base CDR3, in frame from base 1.

Here is what the overall study found, with its caveats: The number of individuals in the TCR sequencing and HLA analysis was recognized as being relatively small. In patients with Susac syndrome, the CD4+ T cell repertoire showed no detectable clonal expansion.

RNA was extracted using the RNeasy kit, and about 0.5 to 1 ug of the RNA was reverse transcribed with random hexamers. The immunoSEQ multiplex PCR assay, which covers 54 Vbeta and 13 Jbeta segments, was used to amplify TCR beta CDR3 regions. PCR amplification bias was corrected by using a synthetic template baseline for primer optimization and computational correction. Processing in the source paper ran as follows. Reads were annotated to V, D and J genes per IMGT and analyzed with immunoSEQ Analyzer, keeping only productive sequences. Clonality was computed as one minus Shannon entropy normalized by log2 of the number of productive unique sequences. Public and private clones were assessed among the 100 most prevalent clones of each patient and control. Clones were defined as Susac-specific when absent from the healthy and MS cohorts, from some 1,100 published viral clones and from other ImmuneACCESS disease sequences. Clones were called with MiXCR by TCRdb after fastp trimmed the public reads at Q25, and only in-frame beta chains were retained. CDR3 protein sequences are deduplicated, and each keeps its most common genes and DNA. None of the V and J calls come from the authors' own analysis; TCRdb made them. This sample lists 120,000 to 150,000 distinct CDR3 sequences; 90% to 96% were detected once. About 0.08% of the sample is held by the ten biggest clonotypes.

The source of this sequence is a human donor with Susac syndrome. The sequence joins TRBV5-1 to TRBJ1-4; the D gene identity is not certain. The material sequenced was CD4+ T cells from PBMCs. The CDR3 protein sequence reads: CASSSARTTNEKLFF. The bases read TGCGCCAGCAGCTCTGCCAGAACAACTAATGAAAAACTGTTTTTT.